This T cell receptor (beta chain) derives from a study of resident and recirculating memory T cells in vitiligo. The wider study: No cells were sorted; samples were homogenized just before genomic DNA extraction.

Using immunoSEQ multiplex PCR, the repertoire was profiled, and TCRdb retains in-frame clones only, with some absent. The data contain roughly 80,000 clones, roughly 94% of them singletons. About this clone itself: The antigen remains undetermined.

Patients had received no treatment within the previous three months. V was pared by 3 bases and J by 6 bases, with 9 bases between. The CDR3 is made up of 12 amino acids. Germline V gives CDR1 MNHEY, CDR2 SMNVEV (reference sequence). Study-level results: Vitiligo lesions lacked a unique dominant clone, and clonality varied. TCR sequences were not conserved across biopsy sites or patients.

This chain links TRBV27 with TRBJ2-7, with a weak D call TRBD2 (6 bases). Sequenced material: blood. The receptor was isolated from a male donor with vitiligo. The DNA of the CDR3 is TGTGCCAGCAGTTTTGGAGGGCGCGAGCAGTACTTC. This gives the protein CASSFGGREQYF.